These 10 T cell receptor beta chains were sequenced from one sample in a study of blood T cell repertoires in COVID-19. TCRdb keeps only in-frame clones here, not all; method: immunoSEQ multiplex PCR. The table records tens of thousands of clones, 75% to 85% of them present only once. Sequencing was performed on peripheral blood. The source is a woman aged 70-85 years with acute or convalescent COVID-19.

This sequence joins TRBV18 and TRBJ1-5; D remains unclear. The V gene lost 1 base and the J gene lost 1 base, with 8 bases spanning the gap. Germline V gene data show CDR1 as KGHSH and CDR2 as LQKENI. The CDR3 has 15 amino acids. The CDR3 region is CASSPRAESNQPQHF. The CDR3, as DNA: TGTGCCAGCTCACCACGGGCTGAGAGCAATCAGCCCCAGCATTTT.

The CDR3 reads CASGRDINNEQFF. The CDR3 bases are TGTGCTAGTGGCCGGGACATAAACAATGAGCAGTTCTTC. The chain uses TRBV12-5 and TRBJ2-1, with D possibly being TRBD1 (6 bases). V was pared by 6 bases and J by 5 bases, with 11 bases between. CDR3 length equals 13 residues. CDR1 and CDR2 (germline): LGHNT, FRNRAP.

V and J are TRBV27 and TRBJ2-1; tentatively, D is TRBD1 (6 bases). The CDR3 covers 16 residues. V was clipped by 5 bases and J by 3 bases, with 17 bases between them. Germline-derived CDR1 and CDR2 are MNHEY and SMNVEV (reference sequence). The DNA for the CDR3 is TGTGCCAGCAGTCCTATGGGGGCCAGTGGCTACAATGAGCAGTTCTTC. Its protein product is CASSPMGASGYNEQFF.

The chain couples TRBV30 to TRBJ2-3; D is unresolved. Germline-derived CDR1 and CDR2 are GTSNPN and SVGIG (reference sequence). The CDR3 is made up of 12 amino acids. Deletions cut 0 bases from V and 4 bases from J, with 5 bases between. The CDR3 here is CAWSVRADTQYF. CDR3 DNA: TGTGCCTGGAGTGTACGGGCAGATACGCAGTATTTT.

The chain carries TRBV7-9 and TRBJ2-2; D gene unclear. The CDR3 consists of 13 residues. The ends were cut back, 3 bases at V and 4 bases at J, with 6 bases in the middle. In germline, CDR1 is SEHNR, CDR2 FQNEAQ (reference sequence). The CDR3 spells CASSLSVTGELFF. DNA of the CDR3: TGTGCCAGCAGCTTGAGCGTCACCGGGGAGCTGTTTTTT.

CDR3 coding DNA: TGTGCCAGCAGTGAATATTCCGGTTATGGCACAGATACGCAGTATTTT. Translating gives CASSEYSGYGTDTQYF. The chain employs TRBV25-1 and TRBJ2-3; D call uncertain. CDR1 and CDR2 (germline): MGHDK, SYGVNS. The CDR3 totals 16 residues. V gave up 0 bases and J gave up 1 base, with 11 bases separating them.

This clone was counted a single time. The chain carries TRBV4-1 and TRBJ2-7; TRBD2 aligns across 8 bases. Germline lookup yields CDR1 MGHRA and CDR2 YSYEKL. There are 16 residues in the CDR3. The V and J ends lost 0 bases and 6 bases, in that order; junction bases with no gene match: 10. CDR3 bases: TGCGCCAGCAGCCAAGAGGTTAGCGGGAAGGAGCGCGAGCAGTACTTC. It is translated as CASSQEVSGKEREQYF.

J is TRBJ1-6 and V is TRBV6-4; 8 bases are a match to TRBD1. Germline lookup yields CDR1 MRHNA and CDR2 SNTAGT. V dropped 6 bases and J dropped 7; count of bases not matched to a gene: 8. The length of the CDR3 is 15 residues. Written as DNA, the CDR3 is TGTGCCAGCAGCGCCGACGGACAGGGCAATTCACCCCTCCACTTT. The encoded protein is CASSADGQGNSPLHF.

This chain links TRBV6-5 with TRBJ1-2; no definite D call. V was trimmed by 6 bases and J by 2 bases, leaving 7 bases between them. The CDR3 length is 12 residues. Germline V gene lookup returns CDR1 MNHEY and CDR2 SVGAGI. CDR3 in DNA: TGTGCCAGCAGCCGCGGAAACTATGGCTACACCTTC. Protein sequence: CASSRGNYGYTF.

This clone has a single count. The rearrangement joins TRBV7-8 to TRBJ2-3; D uncertain. V was pared by 5 bases and J by 0 bases, with 18 bases between. Germline V gene data show CDR1 as SGHVS and CDR2 as FQNEAQ. CDR3 size: 17 residues. As DNA, the CDR3 is TGTGCCAGCAGCCCCCGGATGATCGGGTTTAGCACAGATACGCAGTATTTT. Protein: CASSPRMIGFSTDTQYF.